The sequence of this TCR beta chain was determined in a study of blood T cell repertoires in COVID-19. The ends lost 0 bases at V and 4 bases at J; junction bases unmatched: 2. The CDR3 has 15 amino acids. Germline CDR1 SGHAT, CDR2 FQNNGV. The assay was immunoSEQ multiplex PCR, and TCRdb's table has in-frame clones only and misses some. Here the sample spans about 500,000 clones, approximately 89% being singletons. The J gene is TRBJ2-3, the V gene TRBV11-2, with 9 nucleotides matching TRBD2. Source material: peripheral blood. The source is a man aged 18 to 29 with COVID-19, enrolled during active disease. This chain's CDR3 is CASSLDSGRSDTQYF. The CDR3 DNA is TGTGCCAGCAGCTTAGATAGCGGGAGATCAGATACGCAGTATTTT. Supplemented by reference TRBV11-2 and TRBJ2-3, the full variable domain reads EAGVAQSPRYKIIEKRQSVAFWCNPISGHATLYWYQQILGQGPKLLIQFQNNGVVDDSQLPKDRFSAERLKGVDSTLKIQPAKLEDSAVYLCASSLDSGRSDTQYFGPGTRLTVL.